These 15 T cell receptor beta chains were sequenced from one sample in a study of shared clonotypes between healthy human individuals. Here immunoSEQ multiplex PCR was the method, and the copy in TCRdb shows in-frame clones only, minus some. The data contain approximately 1,500,000 clones, over 95% of them singletons. The sequencing input was naive CD4+ T cells sorted from blood. Subset indicated: CD45RA+ positively selected. All receptors come from a young man in good health.

The chain uses TRBV7-9 and TRBJ1-1, with 9 bases aligning to TRBD1. The CDR3 contains 15 residues. Germline-derived CDR1 and CDR2 are SEHNR and FQNEAQ (reference sequence). Trimming took 0 bases from V and 11 from J; bases not matched to a gene: 10. The CDR3 region has the DNA TGTGCCAGCAGCTTAGCCCCGGGACAGGGTGCCCATGCTTTCTTT. This translates into CASSLAPGQGAHAFF.

The V and J genes are TRBV7-9 and TRBJ2-3; perhaps TRBD1 as D (6 bases). The germline gives CDR1 SEHNR, CDR2 FQNEAQ (reference sequence). V lost 5 bases and J lost 10, with 19 bases in between. The CDR3 has 14 residues. As DNA, the CDR3 is TGTGCCAGCAGCCCAACAGGGTCCCCTTCCTCGCAGTATTTT. Its translation is CASSPTGSPSSQYF.

The chain is built from TRBV27 and TRBJ2-7, with D tentatively TRBD2 (5 bases). The CDR3 covers 17 residues. Trimming took 5 bases from V and 0 from J, leaving 20 bases between them. Germline V CDR1 and CDR2: MNHEY, SMNVEV (reference sequence). CDR3 DNA sequence: TGTGCCAGCAGTCCCTACTCGCGGGCGGAGCTCTCCTACGAGCAGTACTTC. This translates into CASSPYSRAELSYEQYF.

The CDR3: CASSLVRTGDTEAFF. Written as DNA, the CDR3 is TGTGCCAGCAGCTTAGTGCGGACAGGGGACACTGAAGCTTTCTTT. This chain uses TRBV7-2 with TRBJ1-1, with TRBD1 matching over 9 bases. Germline V gene data show CDR1 as SGHTA and CDR2 as FQGNSA. V trimming: 1 base; J trimming: 3 bases; junction bases outside the gene matches: 3. The CDR3 length is 15 residues.

The J gene is TRBJ1-1, the V gene TRBV11-2; D is possibly TRBD1 (5 bases). Germline loops: CDR1 SGHAT, CDR2 FQNNGV. V was clipped by 4 bases and J by 10 bases, with 16 bases between them. The CDR3 is 13 residues long. The DNA of the CDR3 is TGTGCCAGCAGCTACGAGACCGCAGGGAGAGCTTTCTTT. Its protein product is CASSYETAGRAFF.

This chain links TRBV6-5 with TRBJ2-7, with TRBD1 matching over 7 bases. Germline trimming cut 0 bases from V and 3 bases from J; bases unmatched to any gene: 8. This CDR3 has 16 amino acids. Germline V CDR1 and CDR2: MNHEY, SVGAGI. The CDR3: CASSYSIRDRGYEQYF. The DNA of the CDR3 is TGTGCCAGCAGTTACTCCATCCGGGACAGAGGCTACGAGCAGTACTTC.

The chain has TRBV2 and TRBJ2-1; 8 bases are a match to TRBD2. The CDR3 runs 15 residues. Germline loops: CDR1 SNHLY, CDR2 FYNNEI. Germline trimming cut 5 bases from V and 6 bases from J; bases unmatched to any gene: 9. The DNA of the CDR3 is TGTGCCAGCAGTCCCGGGACTAGTAGAATCAATGAGCAGTTCTTC. Translating it yields CASSPGTSRINEQFF.

This clone was picked up one time. The chain employs TRBV2 and TRBJ2-1; no definite D call. V lost 6 bases, J lost 0 bases, and 6 bases lay in between. This CDR3 spans 13 amino acids. CDR1 and CDR2 from the germline V gene are SNHLY and FYNNEI. CDR3 sequence (DNA): TGTGCCAGCAGCAGGAGCTCCTACAATGAGCAGTTCTTC. Its protein is CASSRSSYNEQFF.

The rearrangement joins TRBV5-6 to TRBJ1-2; no firm D call. The CDR3 runs 13 residues. CDR1 is SGHDT, CDR2 YYEEEE, per germline. Trimming removed 5 bases from V and 3 bases from J, with 11 bases in between. CDR3 residues: CASSFGRDYGYTF. CDR3 nucleotide sequence: TGTGCCAGCAGTTTTGGACGGGACTATGGCTACACCTTC.

This chain uses TRBV7-2 with TRBJ1-1; D might be TRBD1 (6 bases). The ends were cut back, 6 bases at V and 6 bases at J, with 17 bases in the middle. This CDR3 has 14 amino acids. Germline V gene data show CDR1 as SGHTA and CDR2 as FQGNSA. In DNA, the CDR3 is TGTGCCAGCAGTACTCTAGGGGGATTAGCTGAAGCTTTCTTT. It is translated as CASSTLGGLAEAFF.

This clone was detected only once. The chain has TRBV4-3 and TRBJ2-3; 8 nucleotides agree with TRBD2. Losses at the gene ends were 1 base for V and 6 bases for J; bases not matched to a gene: 9. The CDR3 has 16 amino acids. Germline CDR1 LGHNA, CDR2 YSLEER. The CDR3 here is CASSQGVGRAWDTQYF. In DNA form, the CDR3 reads TGCGCCAGCAGCCAAGGCGTCGGGAGGGCCTGGGATACGCAGTATTTT.

The V gene is TRBV18, the J gene TRBJ2-7, with 10 bases aligning to TRBD1. The CDR3 sequence is 16 residues long. The trim removed 3 bases at V and 6 bases at J, leaving 11 bases unmatched. The germline V gene encodes CDR1 KGHSH and CDR2 LQKENI. The CDR3: CASSPGDRGRVIEQYF. CDR3 DNA sequence: TGTGCCAGCTCACCTGGGGACAGGGGACGGGTAATCGAGCAGTACTTC. Looking up the rest from reference TRBV18 and TRBJ2-7 gives the full variable domain: NAGVMQNPRHLVRRRGQEARLRCSPMKGHSHVYWYRQLPEEGLKFMVYLQKENIIDESGMPKERFSAEFPKEGPSILRIQQVVRGDSAAYFCASSPGDRGRVIEQYFGPGTRLTVT.

V usage is TRBV29-1 and J usage is TRBJ2-2; no definite D call. The germline V gene encodes CDR1 SQVTM and CDR2 ANQGSEA. The V end was cut by 5 bases, the J end by 0 bases, with 7 bases between. CDR3 size: 13 residues. CDR3 sequence (DNA): TGCAGCGTTATAACTGCGAACACCGGGGAGCTGTTTTTT. It specifies CSVITANTGELFF.

J is TRBJ1-5 and V is TRBV5-5; D unclear. CDR1 is SGHKS, CDR2 YYEKEE, per germline (reference sequence). Trimming pared 1 base from V and 1 base from J, leaving 9 bases between. There are 15 residues in the CDR3. The CDR3 region is CASSLITSSNQPQHF. DNA for the CDR3: TGTGCCAGCAGCTTGATAACCAGCAGCAATCAGCCCCAGCATTTT.

Only one count was recorded for this clone. This sequence joins TRBV15 and TRBJ2-3; D is ambiguous. The CDR3 has 18 residues. V lost 0 bases to trimming and J lost 0 bases, with 16 bases between them. CDR1 is LNHNV and CDR2 is YYDKDF in the germline V gene (reference sequence). The CDR3 spells CATSRDTVRSLSTDTQYF. The CDR3 nucleotides are TGTGCCACCAGCAGAGATACGGTTAGGAGCCTTAGCACAGATACGCAGTATTTT.